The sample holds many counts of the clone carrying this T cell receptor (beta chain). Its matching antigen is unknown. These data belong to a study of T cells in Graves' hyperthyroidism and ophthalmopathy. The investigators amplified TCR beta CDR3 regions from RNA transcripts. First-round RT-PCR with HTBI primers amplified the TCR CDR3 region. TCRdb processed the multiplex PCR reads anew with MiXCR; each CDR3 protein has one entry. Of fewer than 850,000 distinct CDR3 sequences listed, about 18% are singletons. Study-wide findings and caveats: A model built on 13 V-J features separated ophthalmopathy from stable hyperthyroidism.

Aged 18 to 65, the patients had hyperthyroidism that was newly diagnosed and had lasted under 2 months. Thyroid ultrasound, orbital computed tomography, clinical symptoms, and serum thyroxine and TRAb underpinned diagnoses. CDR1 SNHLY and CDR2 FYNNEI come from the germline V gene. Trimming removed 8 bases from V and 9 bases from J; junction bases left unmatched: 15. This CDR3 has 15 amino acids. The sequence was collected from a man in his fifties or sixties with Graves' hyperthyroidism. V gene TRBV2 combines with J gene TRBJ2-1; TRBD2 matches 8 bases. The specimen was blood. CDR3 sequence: CASPSGTSGFGEQFF. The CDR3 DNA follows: TGTGCCAGCCCTTCCGGGACTAGTGGCTTTGGTGAGCAGTTCTTC. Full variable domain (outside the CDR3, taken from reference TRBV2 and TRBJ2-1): EPEVTQTPSHQVTQMGQEVILRCVPISNHLYFYWYRQILGQKVEFLVSFYNNEISEKSEIFDDQFSVERPDGSNFTLKIRSTKLEDSAMYFCASPSGTSGFGEQFFGPGTRLTVL.